This T cell receptor (beta chain) was sequenced for a study of a mutant IDH1 vaccine in newly diagnosed glioma. Assay used: immunoSEQ multiplex PCR; TCRdb lists only in-frame clones, some missing. The sample lists under 150,000 clones, 90% seen once, with roughly 0.62% in the top ten. Indicated time point: week 11, during vaccination. Each dose of the vaccine consisted of 300 ug of mutant IDH1 20-mer peptide, with topical imiquimod. About this clone: The antigen is unknown.

Germline lookup yields CDR1 LNHDA and CDR2 SQIVND (reference sequence). V was clipped by 7 bases and J by 1 base; unmatched bases: 8. The CDR3 spans 15 residues. The V gene is TRBV19, the J gene TRBJ2-5; 8 bases fit TRBD2. Sequenced material: PBMCs, taken from a glioma patient whose treatment included an IDH1 peptide vaccine. The TCR originated in a woman aged 45-60 years with glioma. This CDR3 is CASTPRGGFQETQYF. In DNA, the CDR3 is TGTGCCAGTACCCCTCGGGGGGGCTTCCAAGAGACCCAGTACTTC.